This note documents a single T cell receptor (beta chain) sequence. Naive CD8 cells lacked CD45RO and underwent positive selection for CCR7, leaving out terminally differentiated effector memory CD45RA+ cells. These data are taken from a study of shared clonotypes between healthy human individuals. The data were produced by immunoSEQ multiplex PCR, yet TCRdb's version contains in-frame clones alone and is incomplete. The sample yields millions of clones, over 85% seen once. V was shortened by 0 bases and J by 4 bases, with 10 bases between the two germline ends. This CDR3 region has 14 residues. The germline CDR1 and CDR2 sequences are GTSNPN and SVGIG (reference sequence).

The chain joins TRBV30 to TRBJ2-1, with a weak D call TRBD2 (6 bases). Source material: naive CD8+ T cells sorted from blood. This sequence was found in a man aged 18 to 29 in good health. Here the CDR3 DNA reads TGTGCCTGGAGTGTAATCCGGGGGTACAATGAGCAGTTCTTC. Amino acid sequence: CAWSVIRGYNEQFF.